What follows describes a single T cell receptor (beta chain). Its antigen is unknown. TCR beta VDJ and CDR3 profiling used genomic DNA as template. TCRdb passed the reads through MiXCR, listing each CDR3 protein once. The sample has 150,000 to 200,000 distinct CDR3 sequences, about 60% seen once. V lost 3 bases, J lost 7 bases, and 16 bases lay in between. Germline assignment: CDR1 DFQATT and CDR2 SNEGSKA (reference sequence). This CDR3 has 13 residues. The record originates from a study of CD8+CD57+ T cells in acquired aplastic anemia. Study details: The average for DNA from sorted CD4+ and CD8+ cells was 3.2 ug. Healthy donors had, on average, approximately 9.9 million reads for their CD4+ cells.

General study findings and limits: For CD8+ Simpson's diversity, patients and controls showed no significant difference. Overlapping CD8+ CDR3 repertoires of patients and controls contained under 35 shared sequences.

The chain recombines TRBV20-1 with TRBJ2-7, with TRBD2 as a possible D gene (7 bases). The sample taken for sequencing was sorted CD4+, CD8+, or CD8+CD57+ T cells (not recorded which) from PBMCs. The receptor was derived from a human donor in good health. CDR3 DNA: TGCAGTGCTAGCGGGGGCGGGGGCAAGGAGCAGTACTTC. Translating it yields CSASGGGGKEQYF.